A single TCR beta chain is shown here with its context. No antigen is known for it. The sample belongs to a study of ipilimumab plus nivolumab after autologous stem cell transplantation. Sequencing used immunoSEQ multiplex PCR; TCRdb keeps in-frame clones, though not all of them. The sample yields roughly 45,000 clones, 70% to 90% seen once. Starting 14 to 28 days after autologous transplant, ipilimumab 1 mg/kg was given. Through week 26, nivolumab 3 mg/kg IV was given weeks 1, 4, 7, 10, then biweekly. Whole-study results and caveats: Per the authors, repertoire, Treg and microbiota data justify further study.

The clonotype comes from a male donor with multiple myeloma. The sample in question was PBMCs, obtained in a trial of ipilimumab plus nivolumab as post-transplant consolidation.

The CDR3 loop reads CAWVLWTGGDTEAFF. CDR3 DNA: TGTGCCTGGGTTCTTTGGACCGGCGGGGACACTGAAGCTTTCTTT. The chain couples TRBV30 to TRBJ1-1; D not certain. The CDR3 runs 15 residues. The V gene's germline CDR1 is GTSNPN and CDR2 SVGIG (reference sequence). V lost 5 bases and J lost 3, with 19 bases in between.